Below are 22 T cell receptor beta chains sequenced from a single sample in a study of blood T cell repertoires in COVID-19. Using immunoSEQ multiplex PCR, the repertoire was profiled, and TCRdb retains in-frame clones only, with some absent. This sample has about 180,000 clones, with about 82% found just once. The sequenced sample consisted of PBMCs or T cells enriched from blood (not recorded which). All receptors come from a woman aged 30 to 39 who had recovered from COVID-19.

The chain links TRBV18 to TRBJ2-7; no definite D call. The V gene lost 5 bases and the J gene lost 1 base, with 15 bases spanning the gap. The length of the CDR3 is 15 residues. CDR1 and CDR2 from the germline V gene are KGHSH and LQKENI. The CDR3 protein is CASSTSELSSYEQYF. The CDR3 region has the DNA TGTGCCAGCTCAACCAGCGAACTATCATCCTACGAGCAGTACTTC. The variable domain in full, with the rest retrieved from reference TRBV18 and TRBJ2-7, is NAGVMQNPRHLVRRRGQEARLRCSPMKGHSHVYWYRQLPEEGLKFMVYLQKENIIDESGMPKERFSAEFPKEGPSILRIQQVVRGDSAAYFCASSTSELSSYEQYFGPGTRLTVT.

This chain connects TRBV24-1 to TRBJ1-1; 8 nucleotides line up with TRBD1. Germline V gene lookup returns CDR1 KGHDR and CDR2 SFDVKD. With V trimmed by 4 bases and J by 1 base, 4 bases remained unmatched. This CDR3 region has 15 residues. This chain's CDR3 is CATSDPDRGNTEAFF. The CDR3 DNA reads TGTGCCACCAGTGACCCCGACAGGGGGAACACTGAAGCTTTCTTT.

The chain employs TRBV6-2 or TRBV6-3 and TRBJ1-1; a weak D match, TRBD1 (6 bases). This CDR3 region has 13 residues. From germline, CDR1 is MNHEY and CDR2 SVGEGT. Trimming pared 5 bases from V and 7 bases from J, leaving 14 bases between. CDR3 DNA: TGTGCCAGCAGTCGGACAGTGGTACGTGAAGCTTTCTTT. This gives the protein CASSRTVVREAFF.

V and J are TRBV29-1 and TRBJ2-1; D might be TRBD2 (6 bases). V was cut by 4 bases and J by 6 bases, with 16 bases left in between. The germline V gene encodes CDR1 SQVTM and CDR2 ANQGSEA. This CDR3 spans 14 amino acids. The CDR3 DNA follows: TGCAGCGTTGCGGCGGGAAATTTCATCAATGAGCAGTTCTTC. Translation gives CSVAAGNFINEQFF.

V usage is TRBV23-1 and J usage is TRBJ2-2; 8 nucleotides agree with TRBD1. TRBV23-1 is classed as an ORF, of uncertain function. The CDR3 spans 15 residues. J was trimmed by 5 bases and V by 8 bases; bases with no gene match: 10. The CDR3 nucleotides read TGCGCCAGCGGGCAGGGGGCGCTTTGGACCGGGGAGCTGTTTTTT. The encoded protein is CASGQGALWTGELFF.

CDR3 protein: CASSQGRGGTDTQYF. In DNA form, the CDR3 reads TGCGCCAGCAGCCAGGGCAGGGGAGGCACAGATACGCAGTATTTT. This chain connects TRBV5-1 to TRBJ2-3; D might be TRBD1 (6 bases). Germline V gene lookup returns CDR1 SGHRS and CDR2 YFSETQ. There are 15 residues in the CDR3. The V end lost 4 bases, the J end lost 1 base, and 13 bases lay between the germline ends.

The chain employs TRBV14 and TRBJ2-1, with 7 bases that match TRBD2. The germline V gene has CDR1 SGHDN and CDR2 FVKESK. J was trimmed by 3 bases and V by 2 bases; bases with no gene match: 4. The CDR3 contains 15 residues. The CDR3: CASSQWGGNYNEQFF. Written as DNA, the CDR3 is TGTGCCAGCAGCCAATGGGGGGGAAACTACAATGAGCAGTTCTTC.

The V call is TRBV19, the J call TRBJ2-7; 10 bases align to TRBD2. The V gene end was trimmed by 3 bases and the J gene end by 3 bases; junction bases not matched to a gene: 5. The CDR3 is made up of 15 amino acids. Germline V CDR1 and CDR2: LNHDA, SQIVND (reference sequence). CDR3 sequence: CASSIGLAGGYEQYF. The CDR3 DNA follows: TGTGCCAGTAGTATTGGGTTAGCGGGAGGCTACGAGCAGTACTTC. The complete variable domain, with remaining parts taken from reference TRBV19 and TRBJ2-7, reads DGGITQSPKYLFRKEGQNVTLSCEQNLNHDAMYWYRQDPGQGLRLIYYSQIVNDFQKGDIAEGYSVSREKKESFPLTVTSAQKNPTAFYLCASSIGLAGGYEQYFGPGTRLTVT.

The chain couples TRBV19 to TRBJ1-1, with 12 bases lining up with TRBD1. From germline, CDR1 is LNHDA and CDR2 SQIVND (reference sequence). This CDR3 is 15 amino acids long. The V and J ends lost 2 bases and 9 bases, in that order; junction bases with no gene match: 7. The CDR3 bases are TGTGCCAGTAGTATACGGGGGACAGGGGGCATAAAAGCTTTCTTT. Protein product: CASSIRGTGGIKAFF.

The chain employs TRBV3-1 (or the pseudogene TRBV3-2) and TRBJ1-6; D is perhaps TRBD1 (6 bases). CDR3 length: 15 amino acids. Germline V lookup: CDR1 LGHDT, CDR2 YNNKEL (reference sequence). V lost 1 base and J 7 bases, leaving 11 bases between the germline ends. CDR3 in amino acids: CASSQVVTGNSPLHF. Written as DNA, the CDR3 is TGTGCCAGCAGCCAAGTGGTGACAGGCAATTCACCCCTCCACTTT.

The genes are TRBV10-3 and TRBJ2-7, with TRBD2 identical over 7 bases. This CDR3 is 16 amino acids long. V lost 0 bases, J lost 1 base, and 6 bases stayed unmatched. Germline loops: CDR1 ENHRY, CDR2 SYGVKD. CDR3 in DNA: TGTGCCATCAGTGAGTCGGGGGGGGTAGGGTCCTACGAGCAGTACTTC. Translation gives CAISESGGVGSYEQYF.

The chain employs TRBV6-6 and TRBJ2-3, with 14 bases identical to TRBD2. The CDR3 has 19 residues. Per the germline V gene, CDR1 is MNHNY and CDR2 is SVGAGI (reference sequence). V shed 7 bases and J 1 base; nucleotides not matched to a gene: 13. The CDR3 region has the DNA TGTGCCAGCAATCGTGTTAGACTAGCGGGAGGGTCTGGCACAGATACGCAGTATTTT. Amino acid sequence: CASNRVRLAGGSGTDTQYF.

The gene calls are TRBV27 and TRBJ2-3; TRBD2 matches 12 bases. The J segment lost 4 bases and the V segment lost 4 bases, leaving 9 bases of the junction unmatched. Germline V gives CDR1 MNHEY, CDR2 SMNVEV (reference sequence). The CDR3 runs to 17 residues. CDR3 protein: CASSSNFLAGGPDTQYF. The CDR3 DNA sequence: TGTGCCAGCAGTTCTAATTTCCTAGCGGGAGGGCCAGATACGCAGTATTTT.

This clone was observed a handful of times. The rearrangement joins TRBV2 to TRBJ1-4; the match to TRBD1 covers 7 bases. This CDR3 spans 14 amino acids. Per germline, CDR1 SNHLY and CDR2 FYNNEI. Unmatched junction bases numbered 8, after V lost 6 bases and J lost 7 bases. DNA for the CDR3: TGTGCCAGCAGCCGAGGGGGCCAGGGTGAAAAACTGTTTTTT. Its translation is CASSRGGQGEKLFF.

The V gene is TRBV5-8, the J gene TRBJ2-5; TRBD2 agrees at 13 bases. The junction had 9 bases not matched to a gene; V was cut back by 3 bases and J by 7 bases. CDR3 size: 16 residues. CDR1 and CDR2 from the germline V gene are SGHTS and YDEGEE. CDR3 protein: CASSSRTSGSDGTQYF. The CDR3 DNA reads as TGTGCCAGCAGCTCCAGGACTAGCGGGAGTGACGGGACCCAGTACTTC.

The V gene is TRBV28, the J gene TRBJ2-7, with D tentatively TRBD1 (6 bases). Trimming removed 3 bases from V and 5 bases from J, with 20 bases in between. CDR1 and CDR2 (germline): MDHEN, SYDVKM. The CDR3 runs to 16 residues. The CDR3 region has the DNA TGTGCCAGCAGTTTGAGGACGGACAGAATCTTTGACGAGCAGTACTTC. Its protein product is CASSLRTDRIFDEQYF.

The chain links TRBV7-8 to TRBJ2-5; 7 positions match TRBD1. This CDR3 has 16 residues. The germline CDR1 and CDR2 sequences are SGHVS and FQNEAQ. V dropped 3 bases and J dropped 1; count of bases not matched to a gene: 8. The CDR3 here is CASSFDPTGSQETQYF. CDR3 in DNA: TGTGCCAGCAGCTTCGACCCGACAGGGAGCCAAGAGACCCAGTACTTC.

The chain couples TRBV7-2 to TRBJ2-7; 9 bases align to TRBD1. Germline loops: CDR1 SGHTA, CDR2 FQGNSA. The J segment lost 6 bases and the V segment lost 6 bases, leaving 9 bases of the junction unmatched. This CDR3 has 14 amino acids. CDR3 nucleotides: TGTGCCAGCAGAATTAGACAGGGGGGCGGCGAGCAGTACTTC. This codes for CASRIRQGGGEQYF.

The chain joins TRBV7-2 to TRBJ2-1; no reliable D call. Per germline, CDR1 SGHTA and CDR2 FQGNSA. The CDR3 is 13 amino acids. V lost 1 base to trimming and J lost 6 bases, with 7 bases between them. CDR3 nucleotide sequence: TGTGCCAGCAGCTTAGGGCGGAGCAATGAGCAGTTCTTC. Its protein product is CASSLGRSNEQFF.

The chain couples TRBV18 to TRBJ2-1; TRBD2 matches at 8 bases. CDR1 is KGHSH, CDR2 LQKENI, per germline. J lost 7 bases, V lost 3 bases, and 11 bases had no gene match. The CDR3 length is 16 residues. The CDR3 is CASSPLRAGDGNEQFF. Written as DNA, the CDR3 is TGTGCCAGCTCACCCTTGAGAGCGGGAGACGGGAATGAGCAGTTCTTC. The full variable domain, completed using reference TRBV18 and TRBJ2-1, is NAGVMQNPRHLVRRRGQEARLRCSPMKGHSHVYWYRQLPEEGLKFMVYLQKENIIDESGMPKERFSAEFPKEGPSILRIQQVVRGDSAAYFCASSPLRAGDGNEQFFGPGTRLTVL.

This rearrangement joins TRBV5-5 to TRBJ1-5; 8 bases map to TRBD1. V shed 3 bases, J shed 2 bases, and the junction held 1 base outside the gene matches. This CDR3 has 14 residues. The germline gives CDR1 SGHKS, CDR2 YYEKEE (reference sequence). This CDR3 reads CASSWGQGNQPQHF. CDR3 DNA sequence: TGTGCCAGCAGCTGGGGACAGGGCAATCAGCCCCAGCATTTT.

V and J are TRBV27 and TRBJ1-4, with 7 bases aligning to TRBD1. The CDR3 runs to 15 residues. After removal of 5 bases from V and 5 bases from J, the junction contained 8 bases not matched to a gene. From germline, CDR1 is MNHEY and CDR2 SMNVEV (reference sequence). CDR3 DNA: TGTGCCAGCAGTCCGTGGACAGGAGAAAATGAAAAACTGTTTTTT. Translated, it gives CASSPWTGENEKLFF.